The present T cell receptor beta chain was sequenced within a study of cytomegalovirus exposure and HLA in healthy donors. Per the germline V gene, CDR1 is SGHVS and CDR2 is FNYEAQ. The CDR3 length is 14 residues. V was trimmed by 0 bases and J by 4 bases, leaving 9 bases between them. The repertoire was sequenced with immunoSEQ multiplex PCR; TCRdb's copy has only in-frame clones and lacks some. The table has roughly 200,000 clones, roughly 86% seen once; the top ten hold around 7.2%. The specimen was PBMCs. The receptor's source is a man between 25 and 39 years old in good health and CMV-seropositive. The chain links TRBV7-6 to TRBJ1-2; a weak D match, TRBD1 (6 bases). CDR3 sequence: CASSLAGRGYGYTF. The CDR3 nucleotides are TGTGCCAGCAGCTTAGCGGGCAGGGGCTATGGCTACACCTTC.